This TCR beta chain came from a study of blood T cells in healthy people across ages. Study-level points and caveats: It was found that TCR beta diversity correlated strongly with the percentage of naive T cells.

About this clonotype: Antigen specificity is unknown.

A second PCR of roughly 7 to 11 cycles used a sample-barcoded 5' primer and a J-beta primer mix. Through a template-switch adaptor with 12 random nucleotides, each cDNA molecule received a tag. Each sample yielded at least 2.5 million CDR3-containing paired-end reads. TCRdb re-derived calls from the 5' RACE reads in MiXCR, one entry per CDR3 protein. The sample yields approximately 600,000 distinct CDR3 sequences, 58% seen once. The source is a man aged 55-75 years in good health. The source material was blood.

The CDR3 DNA is TGTGCCAGCACCAAAACAGGGGCAGGTTCACCCCTCCACTTT. Its translation is CASTKTGAGSPLHF. The V and J genes are TRBV7-8 and TRBJ1-6, with TRBD1 matching 7 bases. The germline V gene has CDR1 SGHVS and CDR2 FQNEAQ. The J segment lost 9 bases and the V segment lost 7 bases, leaving 9 bases of the junction unmatched. The CDR3 has 14 residues.